A single sample gave rise to the 18 T cell receptor beta chains below, sequenced in a study of blood T cell repertoires in COVID-19. The repertoire was sequenced with immunoSEQ multiplex PCR; TCRdb's copy has only in-frame clones and lacks some. The table shows under 300,000 clones, with about 87% occurring only once. Sequences were obtained from peripheral blood. All receptors derive from a woman in her 70s with active or convalescent COVID-19.

This chain joins TRBV9 and TRBJ2-6, with 7 positions matching TRBD1. CDR3 size: 17 residues. V lost 4 bases and J lost 0; bases outside the gene matches: 7. Germline lookup yields CDR1 SGDLS and CDR2 YYNGEE. CDR3 residues: CASSPRTGASGANVLTF. Written as DNA, the CDR3 is TGTGCCAGCAGCCCTAGGACAGGCGCCTCTGGGGCCAACGTCCTGACTTTC. Complete variable domain (other parts from reference TRBV9 and TRBJ2-6): DSGVTQTPKHLITATGQRVTLRCSPRSGDLSVYWYQQSLDQGLQFLIQYYNGEERAKGNILERFSAQQFPDLHSELNLSSLELGDSALYFCASSPRTGASGANVLTFGAGSRLTVL.

V and J are TRBV5-4 and TRBJ2-1, with TRBD2 as a possible D gene (6 bases). This CDR3 comprises 15 residues. Germline V gene data show CDR1 as SGHNT and CDR2 as YYREEE (reference sequence). Trimming took 2 bases from V and 3 from J, leaving 12 bases between them. The CDR3 DNA reads TGTGCCAGCAGCTTTGCGGGGCCTGGCTACAATGAGCAGTTCTTC. This encodes CASSFAGPGYNEQFF.

The CDR3 region is CASNPKTGDTQYF. CDR3 DNA: TGTGCCAGCAACCCGAAGACGGGAGATACGCAGTATTTT. The rearrangement joins TRBV12-3 or TRBV12-4 to TRBJ2-3; D not resolved. The CDR3 has 13 amino acids. The V end was cut by 7 bases, the J end by 5 bases, with 13 bases between.

The gene calls are TRBV11-2 and TRBJ2-7; 10 positions match TRBD2. The CDR3 covers 15 residues. From germline, CDR1 is SGHAT and CDR2 FQNNGV. J lost 6 bases, V lost 5 bases, and 10 bases had no gene match. The CDR3 DNA sequence: TGTGCCAGCAGCACTCAGCGGGGGGGCTCAACCGAGCAGTACTTC. Translation gives CASSTQRGGSTEQYF.

The chain joins TRBV13 to TRBJ1-3; D is possibly TRBD1 (5 bases). The CDR3 totals 15 residues. V lost 5 bases and J 4 bases, leaving 15 bases between the germline ends. Germline V CDR1 and CDR2: PRHDT, FYEKMQ (reference sequence). Here the CDR3 reads CASSLSRDAGNTIYF. CDR3 nucleotides: TGTGCCAGCAGCCTGTCCAGGGATGCCGGAAACACCATATATTTT. The full variable domain, its missing parts supplied by reference TRBV13 and TRBJ1-3, is AAGVIQSPRHLIKEKRETATLKCYPIPRHDTVYWYQQGPGQDPQFLISFYEKMQSDKGSIPDRFSAQQFSDYHSELNMSSLELGDSALYFCASSLSRDAGNTIYFGEGSWLTVV.

This clone appeared once. The CDR3 sequence: CASSGNRAGGELFF. As DNA, the CDR3 is TGTGCCAGCAGTGGTAACAGGGCGGGCGGGGAGCTGTTTTTT. This chain connects TRBV2 to TRBJ2-2, with a tentative D call TRBD1 (6 bases). Germline CDR1 SNHLY, CDR2 FYNNEI. This CDR3 comprises 14 residues. Trimming left V 4 bases short and J 7 bases short, with 13 bases between.

V and J are TRBV4-3 and TRBJ1-2; D perhaps matches TRBD1 (5 bases). The CDR3 is 13 residues long. V gave up 3 bases and J gave up 3 bases, with 8 bases separating them. CDR1 LGHNA and CDR2 YSLEER come from the germline V gene. The CDR3 spells CASSQPGYYGYTF. DNA for the CDR3: TGCGCCAGCAGCCAGCCAGGGTACTATGGCTACACCTTC.

In nucleotides, the CDR3 is TGTGCCAGCAGCCTAAAGCGGGGGAGGAACAATGAGCAGTTCTTC. It yields the protein CASSLKRGRNNEQFF. This rearrangement joins TRBV7-9 to TRBJ2-1; 8 bases agree with TRBD2. The germline CDR1 and CDR2 sequences are SEHNR and FQNEAQ (reference sequence). This CDR3 spans 15 amino acids. Trimming took 5 bases from V and 5 from J; bases not matched to a gene: 8.

This clone was seen once. This rearrangement joins TRBV6-1 to TRBJ2-7; tentatively, D is TRBD1 (6 bases). Trimming pared 3 bases from V and 2 bases from J, leaving 8 bases between. The CDR3 consists of 13 residues. Germline CDR1 is MNHNS and CDR2 is SASEGT. CDR3 bases: TGTGCCAGCAGTGAGACAGGCACCTACGAGCAGTACTTC. Translating it yields CASSETGTYEQYF.

The chain uses TRBV12-3 or TRBV12-4 and TRBJ2-1; D call uncertain. The V end was cut by 5 bases, the J end by 10 bases, with 9 bases between. The CDR3 extends over 11 amino acids. CDR3 DNA: TGTGCCAGCAGTCTAGTGGGCGAGCAGTTCTTC. This encodes CASSLVGEQFF.

The V and J genes are TRBV25-1 and TRBJ1-6; D gene uncertain. Trimming pared 7 bases from V and 6 bases from J, leaving 7 bases between. The germline gives CDR1 MGHDK, CDR2 SYGVNS. The CDR3 totals 12 residues. CDR3 amino acids: CASKAANSPLHF. In DNA form, the CDR3 reads TGTGCCAGCAAAGCTGCTAATTCACCCCTCCACTTT.

This clone was recorded once. This chain's CDR3 is CASSLREGTEAFF. The CDR3 coding sequence is TGTGCCAGCAGCTTAAGGGAGGGGACTGAAGCTTTCTTT. The chain employs TRBV11-2 and TRBJ1-1; D is perhaps TRBD1 (5 bases). The CDR3 has 13 residues. Germline CDR1 SGHAT, CDR2 FQNNGV. Trimming cost V 2 bases and J 5 bases, with 9 bases left between them.

V is TRBV24-1 and J is TRBJ1-1; 9 positions match TRBD1. V lost 4 bases to trimming and J lost 5 bases; unmatched junction nucleotides: 7. The V gene's germline CDR1 is KGHDR and CDR2 SFDVKD. This CDR3 comprises 15 residues. The CDR3 loop is CATSEGDRDGTEAFF. CDR3 DNA sequence: TGTGCCACCAGTGAGGGGGACAGGGATGGGACTGAAGCTTTCTTT.

The rearrangement joins TRBV6-5 to TRBJ2-1; TRBD2 matches at 10 bases. The CDR3 spans 15 residues. The junction had 6 bases not matched to a gene; V was cut back by 5 bases and J by 5 bases. CDR1 is MNHEY and CDR2 is SVGAGI in the germline V gene. This chain's CDR3 is CASSKRGGNNNEQFF. CDR3 nucleotide sequence: TGTGCCAGCAGTAAGCGGGGGGGCAACAACAATGAGCAGTTCTTC.

The chain's CDR3 is CASSLDYQGGYGYTF. CDR3 DNA: TGTGCCAGCAGCTTAGATTATCAGGGAGGATATGGCTACACCTTC. The genes are TRBV11-2 and TRBJ1-2, with a possible D match to TRBD1 (5 bases). Germline V gene sequence: CDR1 SGHAT, CDR2 FQNNGV. The V end lost 0 bases, the J end lost 5 bases, and 13 bases lay between the germline ends. This CDR3 has 15 residues.

V usage is TRBV4-1 and J usage is TRBJ1-1; tentative D call: TRBD1 (6 bases). The CDR3 contains 17 residues. The germline CDR1 and CDR2 sequences are MGHRA and YSYEKL. Trimming removed 4 bases at V and 0 bases at J, with 18 bases between. The CDR3 is CASSLRGRTPMNTEAFF. In nucleotides, the CDR3 is TGCGCCAGCAGCCTCAGGGGCAGGACCCCGATGAACACTGAAGCTTTCTTT.

The J gene is TRBJ1-1, the V gene TRBV12-3 or TRBV12-4, with D perhaps matching TRBD1 (6 bases). The CDR3 consists of 12 residues. The ends were cut back, 6 bases at V and 11 bases at J, with 16 bases in the middle. The CDR3 region has the DNA TGTGCCAGCAGCCGGGGGGGCAGTTGGGCTTTCTTT. This sequence encodes CASSRGGSWAFF.

The rearrangement links TRBV6-6 to TRBJ2-7; D perhaps matches TRBD2 (5 bases). V was cut by 6 bases and J by 4 bases, with 13 bases left in between. The CDR3 sequence is 13 residues long. The germline V gene encodes CDR1 MNHNY and CDR2 SVGAGI (reference sequence). CDR3 sequence (DNA): TGTGCCAGCAGCTTTAGCGACGGATACGAGCAGTACTTC. It is translated as CASSFSDGYEQYF.